Reported below is one T cell receptor beta chain. This entry belongs to a study of blood T cell repertoires in COVID-19. Background on the study: Sources were T cells, B-cell-depleted T cells, or PBMCs; the material itself was cDNA or gDNA.

As processed by the authors: Reference gene primer amplification gave estimated nucleated cell counts. This table comes from immunoSEQ multiplex PCR, and its TCRdb copy is limited to in-frame clones, with some not included. That table gives V, J and clone size, and the DNA gave D and trimming. The sample has 150,000 to 200,000 clones; approximately 90% are singletons. There are 14 residues in the CDR3. The germline V gene encodes CDR1 LNHDA and CDR2 SQIVND (reference sequence). The V and J ends lost 4 bases and 7 bases respectively, with 14 bases between them. This clonotype was obtained from a man aged 50-59 years with acute or convalescent COVID-19. The chain combines TRBV19 with TRBJ1-5; maybe TRBD1 (6 bases). Sequenced input: peripheral blood. CDR3 nucleotides: TGTGCCAGTAGTAACACAGGGTCCCGACAGCCCCAGCATTTT. Its protein product is CASSNTGSRQPQHF.